This T cell receptor beta chain was captured in a study of T cells in Graves' hyperthyroidism and ophthalmopathy. Stable Graves' hyperthyroidism denoted no ophthalmopathy progression over 18 months. Diagnoses were made from clinical symptoms, serum measures (thyroxine and TRAb), thyroid ultrasound and orbital computed tomography. This clonotype was picked up many times. Its antigen is unknown. Germline assignment: CDR1 SEHNR and CDR2 FQNEAQ (reference sequence). The CDR3 is 13 residues long. Trimming at V came to 3 bases and at J to 7 bases, leaving 2 bases not matched to a gene. Study-level results: Ophthalmopathy stood apart from stable hyperthyroidism in a 13 V-J model.

TCR beta CDR3 regions were amplified from RNA. The HTBI primer set drove a first-round RT-PCR of the TCR CDR3. MiXCR, applied by TCRdb to the multiplex PCR reads, yields one record per CDR3 protein. The sample comprises some 600,000 distinct CDR3 sequences, about 43% of which are singletons, and roughly 8.2% rests with the top ten. This TCR was sampled from a young woman with Graves' hyperthyroidism. This chain connects TRBV7-9 to TRBJ1-4; 7 bases fit TRBD1. Sequenced sample: peripheral blood or thyroid tissue (not recorded which). Here the CDR3 reads CASSLGTVEKLFF. CDR3 sequence (DNA): TGTGCCAGCAGCTTGGGGACAGTTGAAAAACTGTTTTTT.